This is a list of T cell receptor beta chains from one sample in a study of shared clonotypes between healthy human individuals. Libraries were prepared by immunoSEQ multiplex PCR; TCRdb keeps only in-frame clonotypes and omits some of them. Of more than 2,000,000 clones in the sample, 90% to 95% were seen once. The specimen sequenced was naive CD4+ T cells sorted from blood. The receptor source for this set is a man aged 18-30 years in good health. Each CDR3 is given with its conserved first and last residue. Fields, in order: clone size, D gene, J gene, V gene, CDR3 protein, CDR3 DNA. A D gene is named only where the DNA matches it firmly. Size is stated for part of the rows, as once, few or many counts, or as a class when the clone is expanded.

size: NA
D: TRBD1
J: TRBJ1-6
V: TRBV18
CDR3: CASSPSDRAPRNNSPLHF
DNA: TGTGCCAGCTCACCCTCTGACAGGGCTCCTCGCAATAATTCACCCCTCCACTTT

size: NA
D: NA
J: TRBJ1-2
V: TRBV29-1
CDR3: CSVSNNYGYTF
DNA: TGCAGCGTCTCAAATAACTATGGCTACACCTTC

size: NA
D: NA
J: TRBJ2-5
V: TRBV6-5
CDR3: CASSRLGSGQETQYF
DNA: TGTGCCAGCAGTCGACTAGGATCTGGCCAAGAGACCCAGTACTTC

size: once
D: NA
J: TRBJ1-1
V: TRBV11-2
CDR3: CASSLTMNTEAFF
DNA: TGTGCCAGCAGCTTGACCATGAACACTGAAGCTTTCTTT

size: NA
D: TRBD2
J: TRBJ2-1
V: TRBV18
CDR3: CASSPPGLVPPGQFF
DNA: TGTGCCAGCTCACCTCCGGGACTAGTGCCTCCTGGGCAGTTCTTC

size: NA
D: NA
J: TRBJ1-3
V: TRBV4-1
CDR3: CASSQDRQPGNTIYF
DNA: TGCGCCAGCAGCCAAGATCGCCAGCCTGGAAACACCATATATTTT

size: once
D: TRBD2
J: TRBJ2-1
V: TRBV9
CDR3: CASSPRTSGASYNEQFF
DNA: TGTGCCAGCAGCCCCCGGACTAGCGGGGCCTCCTACAATGAGCAGTTCTTC

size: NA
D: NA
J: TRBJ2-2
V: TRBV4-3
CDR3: CASSQDGAGPPTGELFF
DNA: TGCGCCAGCAGCCAAGATGGGGCAGGGCCGCCCACCGGGGAGCTGTTTTTT

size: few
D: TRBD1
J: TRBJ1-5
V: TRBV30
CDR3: CAWSVGQGNQPQHF
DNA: TGTGCCTGGAGTGTGGGACAGGGCAACCAGCCCCAGCATTTT

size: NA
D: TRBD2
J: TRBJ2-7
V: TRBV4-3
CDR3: CASSQDSSGLSYEQYF
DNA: TGCGCCAGCAGCCAAGATTCTAGCGGGCTCTCCTACGAGCAGTACTTC

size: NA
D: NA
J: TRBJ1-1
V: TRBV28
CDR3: CASSLYPEAEAFF
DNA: TGTGCCAGCAGTTTATATCCAGAAGCTGAAGCTTTCTTT

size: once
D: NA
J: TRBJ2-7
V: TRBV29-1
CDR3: CSVEDRTTYEQYF
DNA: TGCAGCGTCGAAGACAGGACGACCTACGAGCAGTACTTC

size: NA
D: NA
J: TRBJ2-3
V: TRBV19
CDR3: CASSPDVLYADTQYF
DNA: TGTGCCAGTAGCCCCGACGTGTTATATGCAGATACGCAGTATTTT

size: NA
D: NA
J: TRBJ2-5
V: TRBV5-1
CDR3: CASSLRGAETQYF
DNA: TGCGCCAGCAGCTTAAGGGGGGCCGAGACCCAGTACTTC

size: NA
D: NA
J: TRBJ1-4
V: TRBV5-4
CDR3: CASSSVATNEKLFF
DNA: TGTGCCAGCAGCTCGGTTGCAACTAATGAAAAACTGTTTTTT

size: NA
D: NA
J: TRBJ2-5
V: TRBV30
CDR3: CAWKGGSQETQYF
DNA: TGTGCCTGGAAGGGCGGGTCCCAAGAGACCCAGTACTTC

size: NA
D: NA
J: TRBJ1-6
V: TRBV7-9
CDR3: CASSPGPYNSPLHF
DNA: TGTGCCAGCAGCCCGGGACCGTATAATTCACCCCTCCACTTT

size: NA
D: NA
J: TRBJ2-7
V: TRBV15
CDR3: CATSRTPQETYEQYF
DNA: TGTGCCACCAGCAGAACCCCACAGGAGACCTACGAGCAGTACTTC

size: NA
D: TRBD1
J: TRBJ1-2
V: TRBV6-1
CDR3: CASTAPPGTANSF
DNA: TGTGCCAGCACTGCCCCTCCCGGGACAGCCAATTCCTTC

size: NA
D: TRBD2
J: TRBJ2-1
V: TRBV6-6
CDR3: CASIFGLAHEQFF
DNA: TGTGCCAGCATATTCGGACTAGCCCATGAGCAGTTCTTC

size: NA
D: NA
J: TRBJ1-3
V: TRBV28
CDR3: CASSPPPGDSGNTIYF
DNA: TGTGCCAGCAGCCCCCCCCCAGGCGACTCTGGAAACACCATATATTTT

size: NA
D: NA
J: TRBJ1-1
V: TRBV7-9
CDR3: CASSLSVPMNTEAFF
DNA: TGTGCCAGCAGCTTATCGGTACCCATGAACACTGAAGCTTTCTTT

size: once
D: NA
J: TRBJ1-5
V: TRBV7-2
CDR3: CASSLGLTSNQPQHF
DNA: TGTGCCAGCAGCTTAGGCCTTACGAGCAATCAGCCCCAGCATTTT

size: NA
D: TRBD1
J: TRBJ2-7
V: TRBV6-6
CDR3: CASSYSRDRDYEQYF
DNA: TGTGCCAGCAGTTACTCGCGGGACAGGGACTACGAGCAGTACTTC

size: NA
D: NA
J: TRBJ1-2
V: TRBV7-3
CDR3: CASTLGHGYTF
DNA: TGTGCCAGCACCTTGGGTCATGGCTACACCTTC

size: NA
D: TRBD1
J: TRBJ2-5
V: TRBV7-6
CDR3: CASVSGTGNQETQYF
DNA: TGTGCCAGCGTATCCGGGACAGGGAACCAAGAGACCCAGTACTTC